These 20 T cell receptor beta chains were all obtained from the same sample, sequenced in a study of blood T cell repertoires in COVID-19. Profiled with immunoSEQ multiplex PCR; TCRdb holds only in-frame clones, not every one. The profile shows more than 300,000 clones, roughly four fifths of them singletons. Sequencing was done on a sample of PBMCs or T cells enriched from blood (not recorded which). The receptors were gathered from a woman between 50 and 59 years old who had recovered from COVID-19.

The CDR3 region is CASIRDRGREKLFF. The CDR3, as DNA: TGTGCCAGCATAAGGGACAGGGGGCGAGAAAAACTGTTTTTT. The V gene is TRBV2, the J gene TRBJ1-4; 12 nucleotides align to TRBD1. Germline CDR1 SNHLY, CDR2 FYNNEI. Trimming took 7 bases from V and 8 from J; bases not matched to a gene: 5. The CDR3 runs to 14 residues.

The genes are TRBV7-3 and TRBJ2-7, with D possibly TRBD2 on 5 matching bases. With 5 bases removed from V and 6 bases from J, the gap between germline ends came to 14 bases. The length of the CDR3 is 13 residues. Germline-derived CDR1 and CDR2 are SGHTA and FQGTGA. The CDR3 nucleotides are TGTGCCAGCAGCCCCGGGATATCTGGCGAGCAGTACTTC. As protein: CASSPGISGEQYF.

CDR3: CASSFLQGNGHGYTF. The CDR3 DNA follows: TGTGCCAGTAGTTTTTTACAGGGTAACGGCCATGGCTACACCTTC. This chain joins TRBV19 and TRBJ1-2, with D perhaps matching TRBD1 (6 bases). Trimming left V 5 bases short and J 6 bases short, with 19 bases between. Germline V lookup: CDR1 LNHDA, CDR2 SQIVND (reference sequence). The CDR3 length is 15 residues.

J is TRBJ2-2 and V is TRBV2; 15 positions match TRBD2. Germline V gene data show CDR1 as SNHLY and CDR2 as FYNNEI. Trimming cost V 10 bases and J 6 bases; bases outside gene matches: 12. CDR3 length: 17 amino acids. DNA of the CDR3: TGTGCCACTCAAGGGACTAGCGGGAGGATACAGTCCGGGGAGCTGTTTTTT. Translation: CATQGTSGRIQSGELFF.

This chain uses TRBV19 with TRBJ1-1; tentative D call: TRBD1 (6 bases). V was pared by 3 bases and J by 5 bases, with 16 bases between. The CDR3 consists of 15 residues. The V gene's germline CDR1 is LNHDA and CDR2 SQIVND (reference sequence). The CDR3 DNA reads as TGTGCCAGTAGTATCGAGACCAGGGGAAGTACTGAAGCTTTCTTT. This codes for CASSIETRGSTEAFF.

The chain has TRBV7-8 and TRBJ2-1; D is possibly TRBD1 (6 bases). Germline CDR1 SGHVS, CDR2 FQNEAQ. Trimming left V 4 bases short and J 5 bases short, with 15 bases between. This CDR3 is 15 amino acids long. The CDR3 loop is CASSYIRDTDNEQFF. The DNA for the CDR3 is TGTGCCAGCAGCTATATCCGGGACACCGACAATGAGCAGTTCTTC.

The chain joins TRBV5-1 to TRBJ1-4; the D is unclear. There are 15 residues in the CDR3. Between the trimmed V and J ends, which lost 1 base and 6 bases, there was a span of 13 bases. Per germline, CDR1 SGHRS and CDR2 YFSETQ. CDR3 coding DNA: TGCGCCAGCAGCTTGAATCCAGGTCTTGATGAAAAACTGTTTTTT. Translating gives CASSLNPGLDEKLFF.

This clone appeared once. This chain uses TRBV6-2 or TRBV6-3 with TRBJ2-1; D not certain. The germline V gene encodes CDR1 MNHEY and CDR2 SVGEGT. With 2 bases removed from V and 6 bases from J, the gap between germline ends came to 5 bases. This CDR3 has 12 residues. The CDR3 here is CASSYVRNEQFF. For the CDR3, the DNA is TGTGCCAGCAGTTACGTTCGCAATGAGCAGTTCTTC.

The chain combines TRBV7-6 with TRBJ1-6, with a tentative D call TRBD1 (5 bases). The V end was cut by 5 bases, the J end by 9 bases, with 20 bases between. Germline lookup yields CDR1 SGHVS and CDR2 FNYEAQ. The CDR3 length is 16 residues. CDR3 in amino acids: CASSGPGGIDFSPLHF. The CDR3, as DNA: TGTGCCAGCAGCGGGCCGGGGGGGATCGATTTTTCACCCCTCCACTTT.

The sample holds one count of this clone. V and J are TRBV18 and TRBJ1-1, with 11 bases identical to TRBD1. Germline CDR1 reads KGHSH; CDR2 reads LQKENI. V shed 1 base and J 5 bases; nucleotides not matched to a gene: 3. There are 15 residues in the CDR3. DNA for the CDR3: TGTGCCAGCTCACCACAGGACAGGGGGCGAACTGAAGCTTTCTTT. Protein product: CASSPQDRGRTEAFF.

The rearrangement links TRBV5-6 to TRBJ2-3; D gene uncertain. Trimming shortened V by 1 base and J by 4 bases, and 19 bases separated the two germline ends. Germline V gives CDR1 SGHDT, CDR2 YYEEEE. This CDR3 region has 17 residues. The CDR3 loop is CASSLRVDSMRSDTQYF. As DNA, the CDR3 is TGTGCCAGCAGCTTGCGGGTGGATAGCATGAGGTCAGATACGCAGTATTTT.

The CDR3 loop is CASSFETSGGQLYEQYF. The CDR3, as DNA: TGCGCCAGCAGCTTTGAGACTAGCGGGGGACAATTATACGAGCAGTACTTC. The V gene is TRBV5-1, the J gene TRBJ2-7; the match to TRBD2 covers 12 bases. The CDR3 is made up of 17 amino acids. V was clipped by 2 bases and J by 4 bases; unmatched bases: 10. The germline CDR1 and CDR2 sequences are SGHRS and YFSETQ.

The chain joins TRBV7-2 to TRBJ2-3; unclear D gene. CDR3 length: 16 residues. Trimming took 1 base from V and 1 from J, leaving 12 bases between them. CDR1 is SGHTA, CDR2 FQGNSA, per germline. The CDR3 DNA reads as TGTGCCAGCAGCTTAGTACCTAGGCCCGGCACAGATACGCAGTATTTT. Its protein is CASSLVPRPGTDTQYF. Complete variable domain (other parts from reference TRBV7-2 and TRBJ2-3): GAGVSQSPSNKVTEKGKDVELRCDPISGHTALYWYRQSLGQGLEFLIYFQGNSAPDKSGLPSDRFSAERTGGSVSTLTIQRTQQEDSAVYLCASSLVPRPGTDTQYFGPGTRLTVL.

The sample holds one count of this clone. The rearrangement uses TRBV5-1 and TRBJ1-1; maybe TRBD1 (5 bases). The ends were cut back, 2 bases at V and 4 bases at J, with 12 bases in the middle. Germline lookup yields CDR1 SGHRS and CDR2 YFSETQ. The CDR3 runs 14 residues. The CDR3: CASSFGARGTEAFF. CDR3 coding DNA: TGCGCCAGCAGCTTCGGGGCGCGGGGCACTGAAGCTTTCTTT.

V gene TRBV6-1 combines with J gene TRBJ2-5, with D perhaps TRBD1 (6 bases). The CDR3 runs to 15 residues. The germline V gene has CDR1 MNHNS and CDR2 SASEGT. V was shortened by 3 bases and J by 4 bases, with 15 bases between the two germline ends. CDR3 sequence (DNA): TGTGCCAGCAGTGAGTCCAGGGGTTTCGGAGAGACCCAGTACTTC. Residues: CASSESRGFGETQYF.

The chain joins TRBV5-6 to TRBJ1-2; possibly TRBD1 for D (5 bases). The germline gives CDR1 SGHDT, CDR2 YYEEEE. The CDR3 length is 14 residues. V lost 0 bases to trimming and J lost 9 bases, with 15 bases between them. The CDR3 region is CASSLDRRYESYTF. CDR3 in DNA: TGTGCCAGCAGCTTGGACAGGAGATACGAGAGCTACACCTTC.

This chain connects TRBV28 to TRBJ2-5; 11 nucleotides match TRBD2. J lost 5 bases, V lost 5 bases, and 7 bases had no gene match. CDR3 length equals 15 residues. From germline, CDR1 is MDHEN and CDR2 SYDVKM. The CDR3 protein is CASSRIAGGRETQYF. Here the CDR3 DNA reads TGTGCCAGCAGTCGCATAGCGGGAGGGCGGGAGACCCAGTACTTC.

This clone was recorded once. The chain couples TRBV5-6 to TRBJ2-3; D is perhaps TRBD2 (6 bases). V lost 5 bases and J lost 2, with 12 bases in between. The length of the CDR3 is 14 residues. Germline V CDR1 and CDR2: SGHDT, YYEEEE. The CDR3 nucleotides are TGTGCCAGCAGACTTACGGGGGACACAGATACGCAGTATTTT. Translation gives CASRLTGDTDTQYF.

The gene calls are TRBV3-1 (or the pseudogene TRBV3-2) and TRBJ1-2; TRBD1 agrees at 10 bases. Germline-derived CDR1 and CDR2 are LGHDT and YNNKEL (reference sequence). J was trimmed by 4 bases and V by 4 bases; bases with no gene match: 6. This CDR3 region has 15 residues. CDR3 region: CASSPGQGKSYGYTF. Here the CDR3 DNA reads TGTGCCAGCAGCCCGGGACAGGGGAAAAGCTATGGCTACACCTTC.

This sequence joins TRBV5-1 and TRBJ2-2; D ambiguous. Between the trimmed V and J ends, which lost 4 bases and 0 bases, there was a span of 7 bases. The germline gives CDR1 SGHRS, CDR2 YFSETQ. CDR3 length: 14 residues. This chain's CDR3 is CASSHNTNTGELFF. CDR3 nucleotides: TGCGCCAGCAGCCACAACACGAACACCGGGGAGCTGTTTTTT.